Following are 8 T cell receptor beta chains from one sample sequenced in a study of blood T cell repertoires in COVID-19. Sequenced by immunoSEQ multiplex PCR; TCRdb stores in-frame clones only, minus some. The top ten clones hold roughly 8% of a sample with more than 45,000 clones, approximately 91% of them seen once. Material for sequencing was peripheral blood. The source of these receptors is a woman between 65 and 79 years old with active COVID-19.

The V gene is TRBV7-3, the J gene TRBJ2-1; 10 bases map to TRBD2. Germline CDR1 SGHTA, CDR2 FQGTGA. The CDR3 extends over 15 amino acids. J gave up 8 bases and V 5 bases, and 9 bases lay outside the gene matches. The CDR3 here is CASSPGLAEDDEQFF. The CDR3 coding sequence is TGTGCCAGCAGCCCTGGACTAGCGGAAGATGATGAGCAGTTCTTC.

This chain connects TRBV6-5 to TRBJ2-5, with 11 bases aligning to TRBD2. Trimming cost V 2 bases and J 5 bases; bases outside gene matches: 7. The CDR3 spans 16 residues. CDR1 MNHEY and CDR2 SVGAGI come from the germline V gene. The CDR3 DNA sequence: TGTGCCAGCAGTTACGTCCTAGCGGGAGGTTTTGAGACCCAGTACTTC. Encoded protein: CASSYVLAGGFETQYF.

The rearrangement uses TRBV12-3 or TRBV12-4 and TRBJ2-1; no clear D. The V end was cut by 7 bases, the J end by 5 bases, with 9 bases between. This CDR3 has 12 amino acids. In nucleotides, the CDR3 is TGTGCCAGCACCCCCAGCGACAATGAGCAGTTCTTC. It encodes CASTPSDNEQFF.

The rearrangement links TRBV9 to TRBJ2-1; D may be TRBD2 (6 bases). The CDR3 loop spans 15 amino acids. Germline V gene data show CDR1 as SGDLS and CDR2 as YYNGEE. V was cut by 5 bases and J by 9 bases, with 21 bases left in between. CDR3 residues: CASSPGASLGTEQFF. CDR3 bases: TGTGCCAGCAGTCCGGGAGCGTCATTAGGCACTGAGCAGTTCTTC.

This chain uses TRBV2 with TRBJ2-7; TRBD1 is a possible D gene (7 bases). This CDR3 is built from 13 residues. V lost 8 bases and J 0 bases, leaving 11 bases between the germline ends. The germline V gene has CDR1 SNHLY and CDR2 FYNNEI. Here the CDR3 reads CASAGQSSYEQYF. The CDR3 DNA sequence: TGTGCCAGCGCGGGACAGAGCTCCTACGAGCAGTACTTC. The full variable domain, with the rest looked up from reference TRBV2 and TRBJ2-7, is EPEVTQTPSHQVTQMGQEVILRCVPISNHLYFYWYRQILGQKVEFLVSFYNNEISEKSEIFDDQFSVERPDGSNFTLKIRSTKLEDSAMYFCASAGQSSYEQYFGPGTRLTVT.

The rearrangement joins TRBV25-1 to TRBJ2-3; 10 bases align to TRBD1. V lost 3 bases, J lost 4 bases, and 10 bases stayed unmatched. CDR3 length: 17 residues. CDR1 MGHDK and CDR2 SYGVNS come from the germline V gene. For the CDR3, the DNA is TGTGCCAGCAGTGACCGGGACAGGGGAATGGGAGCAGATACGCAGTATTTT. Amino acids: CASSDRDRGMGADTQYF. Combining the CDR3 with reference TRBV25-1 and TRBJ2-3 gives the whole variable domain EADIYQTPRYLVIGTGKKITLECSQTMGHDKMYWYQQDPGMELHLIHYSYGVNSTEKGDLSSESTVSRIRTEHFPLTLESARPSHTSQYLCASSDRDRGMGADTQYFGPGTRLTVL.

The chain has TRBV5-1 and TRBJ2-1; the match to TRBD2 covers 9 bases. The CDR3 contains 17 residues. Trimming removed 0 bases from V and 9 bases from J; junction bases left unmatched: 13. Germline V lookup: CDR1 SGHRS, CDR2 YFSETQ. The CDR3 DNA sequence: TGCGCCAGCAGCTTGGGTGGCGGGAGGGCCCAGAGGGGTGAGCAGTTCTTC. As protein: CASSLGGGRAQRGEQFF.

V and J are TRBV7-9 and TRBJ1-2; 12 bases line up with TRBD1. The V and J ends lost 6 bases and 4 bases, in that order; junction bases with no gene match: 6. Per the germline V gene, CDR1 is SEHNR and CDR2 is FQNEAQ (reference sequence). CDR3 length: 15 amino acids. CDR3 in DNA: TGTGCCAGCAGACGGGGACAGGGGGCGATCTATGGCTACACCTTC. Residues: CASRRGQGAIYGYTF.